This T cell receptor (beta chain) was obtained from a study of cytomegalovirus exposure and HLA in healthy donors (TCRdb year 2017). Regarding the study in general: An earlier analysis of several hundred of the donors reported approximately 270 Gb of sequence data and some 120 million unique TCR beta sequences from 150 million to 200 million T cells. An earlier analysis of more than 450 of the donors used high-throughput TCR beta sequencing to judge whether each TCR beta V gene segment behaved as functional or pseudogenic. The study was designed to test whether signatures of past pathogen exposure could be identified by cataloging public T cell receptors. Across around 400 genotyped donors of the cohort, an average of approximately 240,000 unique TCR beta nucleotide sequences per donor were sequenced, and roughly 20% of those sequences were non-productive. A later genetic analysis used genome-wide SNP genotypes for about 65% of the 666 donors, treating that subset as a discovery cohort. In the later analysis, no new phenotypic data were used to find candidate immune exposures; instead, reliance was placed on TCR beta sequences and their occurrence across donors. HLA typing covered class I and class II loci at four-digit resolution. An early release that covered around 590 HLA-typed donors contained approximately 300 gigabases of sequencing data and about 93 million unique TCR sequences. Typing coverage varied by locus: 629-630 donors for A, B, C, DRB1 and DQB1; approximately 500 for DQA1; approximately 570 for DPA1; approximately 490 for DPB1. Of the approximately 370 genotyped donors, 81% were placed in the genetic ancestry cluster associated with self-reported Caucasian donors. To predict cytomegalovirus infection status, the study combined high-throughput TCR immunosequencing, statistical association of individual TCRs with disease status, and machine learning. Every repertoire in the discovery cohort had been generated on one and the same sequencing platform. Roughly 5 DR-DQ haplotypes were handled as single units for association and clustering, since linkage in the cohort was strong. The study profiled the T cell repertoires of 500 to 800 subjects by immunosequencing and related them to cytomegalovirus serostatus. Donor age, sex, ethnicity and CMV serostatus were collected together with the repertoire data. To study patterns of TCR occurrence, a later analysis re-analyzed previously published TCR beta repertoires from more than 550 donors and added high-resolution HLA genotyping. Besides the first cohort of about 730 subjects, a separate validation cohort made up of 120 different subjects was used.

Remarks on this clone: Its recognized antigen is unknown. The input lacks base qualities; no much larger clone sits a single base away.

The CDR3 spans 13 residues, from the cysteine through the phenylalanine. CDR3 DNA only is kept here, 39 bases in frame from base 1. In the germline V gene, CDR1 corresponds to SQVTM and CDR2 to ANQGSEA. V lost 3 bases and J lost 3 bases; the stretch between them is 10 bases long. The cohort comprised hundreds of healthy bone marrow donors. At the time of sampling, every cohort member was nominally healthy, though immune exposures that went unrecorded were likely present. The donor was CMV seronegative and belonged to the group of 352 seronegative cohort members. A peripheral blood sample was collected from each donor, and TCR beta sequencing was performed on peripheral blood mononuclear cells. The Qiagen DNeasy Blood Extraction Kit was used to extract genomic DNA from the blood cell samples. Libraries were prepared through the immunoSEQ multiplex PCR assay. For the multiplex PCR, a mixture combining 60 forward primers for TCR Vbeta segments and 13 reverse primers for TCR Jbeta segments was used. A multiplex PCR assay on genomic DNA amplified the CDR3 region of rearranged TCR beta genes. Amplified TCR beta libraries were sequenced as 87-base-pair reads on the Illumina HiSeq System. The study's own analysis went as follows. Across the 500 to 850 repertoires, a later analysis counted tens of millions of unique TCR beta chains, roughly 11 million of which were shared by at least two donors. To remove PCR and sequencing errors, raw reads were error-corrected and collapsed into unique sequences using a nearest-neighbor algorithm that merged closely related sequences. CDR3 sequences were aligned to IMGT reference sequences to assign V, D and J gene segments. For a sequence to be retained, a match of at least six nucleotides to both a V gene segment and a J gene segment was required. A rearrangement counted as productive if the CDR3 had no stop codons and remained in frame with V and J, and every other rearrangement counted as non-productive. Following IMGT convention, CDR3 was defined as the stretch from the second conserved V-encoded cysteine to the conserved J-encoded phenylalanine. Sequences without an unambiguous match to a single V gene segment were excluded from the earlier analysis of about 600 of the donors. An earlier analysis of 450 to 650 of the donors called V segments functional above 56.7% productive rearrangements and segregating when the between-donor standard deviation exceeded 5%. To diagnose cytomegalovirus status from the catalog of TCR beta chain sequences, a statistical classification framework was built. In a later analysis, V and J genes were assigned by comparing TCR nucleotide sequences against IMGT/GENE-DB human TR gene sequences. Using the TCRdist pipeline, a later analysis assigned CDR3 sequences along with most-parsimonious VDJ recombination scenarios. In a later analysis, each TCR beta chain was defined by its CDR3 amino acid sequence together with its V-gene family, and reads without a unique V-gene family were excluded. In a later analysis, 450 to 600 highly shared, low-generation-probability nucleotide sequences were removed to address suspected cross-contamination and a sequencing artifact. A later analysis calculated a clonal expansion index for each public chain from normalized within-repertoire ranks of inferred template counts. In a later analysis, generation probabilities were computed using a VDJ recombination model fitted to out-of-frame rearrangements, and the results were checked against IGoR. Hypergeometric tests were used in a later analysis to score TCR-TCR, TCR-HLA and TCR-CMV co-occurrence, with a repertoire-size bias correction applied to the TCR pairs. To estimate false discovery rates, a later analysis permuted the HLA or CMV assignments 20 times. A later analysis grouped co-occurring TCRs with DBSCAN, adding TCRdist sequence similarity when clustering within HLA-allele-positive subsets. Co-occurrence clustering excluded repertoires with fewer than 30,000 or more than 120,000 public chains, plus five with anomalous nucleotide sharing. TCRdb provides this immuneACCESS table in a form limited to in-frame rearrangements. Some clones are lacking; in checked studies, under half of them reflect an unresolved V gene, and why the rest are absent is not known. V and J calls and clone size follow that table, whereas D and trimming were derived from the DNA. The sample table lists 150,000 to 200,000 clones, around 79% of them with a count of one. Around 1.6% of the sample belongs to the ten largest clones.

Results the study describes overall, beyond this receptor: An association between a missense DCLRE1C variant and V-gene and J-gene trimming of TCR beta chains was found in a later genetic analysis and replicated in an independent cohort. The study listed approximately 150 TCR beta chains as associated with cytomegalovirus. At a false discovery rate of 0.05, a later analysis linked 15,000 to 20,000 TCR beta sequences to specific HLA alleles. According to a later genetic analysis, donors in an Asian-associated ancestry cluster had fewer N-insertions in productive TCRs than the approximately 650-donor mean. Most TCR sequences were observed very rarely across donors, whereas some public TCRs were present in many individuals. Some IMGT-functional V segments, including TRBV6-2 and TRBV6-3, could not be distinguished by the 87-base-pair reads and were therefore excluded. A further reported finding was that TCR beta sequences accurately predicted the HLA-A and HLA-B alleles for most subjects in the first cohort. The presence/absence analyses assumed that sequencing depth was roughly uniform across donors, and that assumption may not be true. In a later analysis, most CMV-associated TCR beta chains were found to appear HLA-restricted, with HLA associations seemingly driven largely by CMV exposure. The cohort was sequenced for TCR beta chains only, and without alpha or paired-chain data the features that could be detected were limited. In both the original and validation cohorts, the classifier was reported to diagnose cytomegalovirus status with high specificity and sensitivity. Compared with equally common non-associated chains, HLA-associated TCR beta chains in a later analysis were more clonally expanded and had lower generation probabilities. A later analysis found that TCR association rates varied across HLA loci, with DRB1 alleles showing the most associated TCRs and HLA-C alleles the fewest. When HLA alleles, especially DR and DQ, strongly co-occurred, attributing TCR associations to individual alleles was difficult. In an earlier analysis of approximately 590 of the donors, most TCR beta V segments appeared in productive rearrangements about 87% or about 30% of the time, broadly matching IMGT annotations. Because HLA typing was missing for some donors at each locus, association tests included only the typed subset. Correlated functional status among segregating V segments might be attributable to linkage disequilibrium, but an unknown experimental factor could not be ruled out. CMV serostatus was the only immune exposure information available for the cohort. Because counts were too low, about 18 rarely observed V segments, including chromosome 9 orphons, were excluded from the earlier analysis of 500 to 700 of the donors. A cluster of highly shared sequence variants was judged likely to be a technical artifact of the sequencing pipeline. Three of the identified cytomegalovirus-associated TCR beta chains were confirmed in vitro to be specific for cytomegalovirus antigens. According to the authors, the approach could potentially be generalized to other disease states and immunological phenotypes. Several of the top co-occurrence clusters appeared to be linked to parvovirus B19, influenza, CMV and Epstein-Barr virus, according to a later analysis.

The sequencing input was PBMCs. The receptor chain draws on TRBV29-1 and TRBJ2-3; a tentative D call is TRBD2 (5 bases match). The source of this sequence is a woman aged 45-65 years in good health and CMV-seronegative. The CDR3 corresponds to CSVEGVETDTQYF. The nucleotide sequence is TGCAGCGTTGAGGGAGTGGAGACAGATACGCAGTATTTT.